The present T cell receptor (beta chain) was sequenced within a study of shared clonotypes between healthy human individuals. The V end was cut by 5 bases, the J end by 4 bases, with 18 bases between. Germline assignment: CDR1 MDHEN and CDR2 SYDVKM. The CDR3 contains 16 residues. Produced via immunoSEQ multiplex PCR; TCRdb's table is partial and in-frame only. Seen here are about 2.4 million clones, 80% to 95% observed once, and the top ten hold 0.36%. CD4+ cells yielded CD45RA+ naive and CD45RA-negative memory subsets. The sample comprised naive CD4+ T cells from PBMCs. The subset is: CD45RA+ positively selected. The chain carries TRBV28 and TRBJ1-3, with D uncertain. The receptor's source is a man aged 18-30 years in good health. Some clones in this sample may be carry-over from other donors' samples. The CDR3 sequence is CASSHHTGNPGNTIYF. The DNA of the CDR3 is TGTGCCAGCAGTCACCACACCGGGAACCCCGGAAACACCATATATTTT.